This T cell receptor beta chain was sequenced in a study of T-cell memory formation after mild COVID-19. The count of this clonotype is one. Its antigen is still unknown. Study-level findings and limits: The appearance of some responding clones in pre-infection memory suggested that cross-reactive memory joined. Second-wave clones with a day 37 peak had unconfirmed SARS-CoV-2 specificity. Day 15 to 85 contracting clones showed balanced CD4/CD8; day 15 to 37 expanders favored CD4+.

TCRdb re-called the 5' RACE reads with MiXCR, one entry per CDR3 protein. The top ten clones hold 8.4% of a sample with 400,000 or so distinct CDR3 sequences, about 19% of them seen once. CDR1 is SGHNT, CDR2 YENEEA, per germline. After removal of 5 bases from V and 6 bases from J, the junction contained 8 bases not matched to a gene. This CDR3 region has 14 residues. The TCR comes from an adult woman who had mild COVID-19 (a few samples of this study predate the infection). Cell type and time point are not known. Sequenced input: PBMCs or a T cell subset sorted from them (not recorded which). This sequence joins TRBV11-3 and TRBJ1-1; 8 nucleotides line up with TRBD1. CDR3 residues: CASSPGQGIPEAFF. The CDR3 bases are TGTGCCAGCAGCCCTGGACAGGGCATCCCTGAAGCTTTCTTT.